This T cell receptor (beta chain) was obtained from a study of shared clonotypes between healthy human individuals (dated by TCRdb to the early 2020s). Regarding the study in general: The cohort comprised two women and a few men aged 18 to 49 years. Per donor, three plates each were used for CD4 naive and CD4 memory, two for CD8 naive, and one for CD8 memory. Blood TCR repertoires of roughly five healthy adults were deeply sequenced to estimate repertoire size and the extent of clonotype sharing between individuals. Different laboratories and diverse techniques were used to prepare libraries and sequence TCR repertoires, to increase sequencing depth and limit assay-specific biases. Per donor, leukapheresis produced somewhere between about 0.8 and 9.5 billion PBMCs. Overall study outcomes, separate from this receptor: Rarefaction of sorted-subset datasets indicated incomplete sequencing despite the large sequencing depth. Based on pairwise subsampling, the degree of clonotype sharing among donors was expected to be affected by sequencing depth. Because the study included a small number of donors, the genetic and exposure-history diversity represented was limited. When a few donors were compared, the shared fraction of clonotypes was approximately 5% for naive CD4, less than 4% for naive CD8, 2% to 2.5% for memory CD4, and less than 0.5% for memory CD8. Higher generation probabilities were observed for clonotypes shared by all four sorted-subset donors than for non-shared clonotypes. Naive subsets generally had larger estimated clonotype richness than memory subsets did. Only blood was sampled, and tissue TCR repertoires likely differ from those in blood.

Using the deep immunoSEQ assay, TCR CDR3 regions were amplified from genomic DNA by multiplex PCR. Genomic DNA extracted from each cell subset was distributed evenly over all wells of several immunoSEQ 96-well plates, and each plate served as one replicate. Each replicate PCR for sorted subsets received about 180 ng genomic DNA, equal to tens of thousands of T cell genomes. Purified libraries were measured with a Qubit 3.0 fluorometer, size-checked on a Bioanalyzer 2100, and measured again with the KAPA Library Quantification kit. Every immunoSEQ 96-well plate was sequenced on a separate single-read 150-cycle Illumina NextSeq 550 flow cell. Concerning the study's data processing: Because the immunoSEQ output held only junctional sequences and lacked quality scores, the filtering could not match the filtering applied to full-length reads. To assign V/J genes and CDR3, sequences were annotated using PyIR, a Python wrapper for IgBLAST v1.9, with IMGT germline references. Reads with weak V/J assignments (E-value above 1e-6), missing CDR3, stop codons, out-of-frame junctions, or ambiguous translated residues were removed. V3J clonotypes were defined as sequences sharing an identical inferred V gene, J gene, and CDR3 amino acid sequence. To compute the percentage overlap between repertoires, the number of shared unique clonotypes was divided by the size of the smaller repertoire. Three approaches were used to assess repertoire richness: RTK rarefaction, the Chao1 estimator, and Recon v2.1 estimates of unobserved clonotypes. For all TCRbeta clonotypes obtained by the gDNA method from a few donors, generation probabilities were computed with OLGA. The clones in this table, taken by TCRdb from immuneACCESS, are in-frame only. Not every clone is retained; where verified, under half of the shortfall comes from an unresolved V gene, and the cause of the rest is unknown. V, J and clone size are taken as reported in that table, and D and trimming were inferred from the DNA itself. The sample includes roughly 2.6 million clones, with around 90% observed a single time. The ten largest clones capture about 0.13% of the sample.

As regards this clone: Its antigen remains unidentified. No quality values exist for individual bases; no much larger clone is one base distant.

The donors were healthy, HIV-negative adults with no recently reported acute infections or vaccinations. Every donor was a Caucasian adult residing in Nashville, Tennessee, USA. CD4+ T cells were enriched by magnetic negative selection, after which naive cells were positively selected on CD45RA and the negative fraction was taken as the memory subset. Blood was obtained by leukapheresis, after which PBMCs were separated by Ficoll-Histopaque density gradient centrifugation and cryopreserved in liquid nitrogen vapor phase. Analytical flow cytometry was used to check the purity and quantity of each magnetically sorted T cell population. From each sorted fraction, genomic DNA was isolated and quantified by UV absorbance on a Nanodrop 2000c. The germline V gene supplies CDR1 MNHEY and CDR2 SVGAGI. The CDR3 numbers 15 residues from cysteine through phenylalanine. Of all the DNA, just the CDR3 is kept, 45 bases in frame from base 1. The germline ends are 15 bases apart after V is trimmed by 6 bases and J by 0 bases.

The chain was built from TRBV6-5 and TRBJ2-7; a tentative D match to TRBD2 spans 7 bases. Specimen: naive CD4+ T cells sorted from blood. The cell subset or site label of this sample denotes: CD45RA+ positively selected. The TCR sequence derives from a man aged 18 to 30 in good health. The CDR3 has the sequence CASRVGRGPSYEQYF. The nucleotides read TGTGCCAGCAGGGTGGGGCGGGGGCCCTCCTACGAGCAGTACTTC.